This T cell receptor (beta chain) was recorded in a study of Graves' ophthalmopathy and Graves' hyperthyroidism. On the study more broadly: Stable hyperthyroidism denotes an absence of ophthalmopathy throughout 18 months of follow-up. Study-level points and caveats: Most thyroid-expanded clonotypes exceeding 0.001 frequency were also found in blood.

Only newly diagnosed hyperthyroidism patients aged 18 to 65, with under 2 months' duration, were enrolled. RNA served as the template for amplifying TCR beta CDR3 regions. A first-round RT-PCR used HTBI primers, followed by a second-round multiplex PCR. TCRdb itself ran the multiplex PCR reads through MiXCR, one entry per CDR3 protein. The sample lists about 1.1 million distinct CDR3 sequences, 35% to 40% seen once, with 11% in the top ten. This clonotype was seen only a few times. As yet, its antigen is unknown. The receptor was derived from an adult man with Graves' hyperthyroidism. Sequenced material: peripheral blood or thyroid tissue (not recorded which).

The CDR3 region is CASSLGPAGEREETQYF. The CDR3 region has the DNA TGCGCCAGCAGCTTGGGACCTGCAGGGGAGAGGGAGGAGACCCAGTACTTC. The gene calls are TRBV5-1 and TRBJ2-5, with a tentative D call TRBD1 (6 bases). The CDR3 extends over 17 amino acids. Germline-derived CDR1 and CDR2 are SGHRS and YFSETQ. Trimming took off 0 bases at V and 5 bases at J, with 20 bases between the two ends.